This T cell receptor (beta chain) comes out of a study of blood T cell repertoires in COVID-19. The data were produced by immunoSEQ multiplex PCR, yet TCRdb's version contains in-frame clones alone and is incomplete. The data show 150,000 to 250,000 clones, approximately 86% seen once. Recruits, aged roughly 18 to 95 years, lived in roughly 22 US areas. Assignment of participants to cohorts was predicated upon participant-reported clinical history. CDR3 length equals 15 residues. The sequencing sample was made of PBMCs or T cells enriched from blood (not recorded which). The V and J genes are TRBV1 and TRBJ1-1; the tabulated D call, TRBD1, remains unverified against the DNA. TRBV1 is assigned pseudogene status. The sequence was collected from a woman aged 30 to 39 who had recovered from COVID-19. The CDR3 loop is CTSSHRDRVNTEAFF. The CDR3 DNA is TGCACCAGCAGCCACCGGGACAGGGTGAACACTGAAGCTTTCTTT.